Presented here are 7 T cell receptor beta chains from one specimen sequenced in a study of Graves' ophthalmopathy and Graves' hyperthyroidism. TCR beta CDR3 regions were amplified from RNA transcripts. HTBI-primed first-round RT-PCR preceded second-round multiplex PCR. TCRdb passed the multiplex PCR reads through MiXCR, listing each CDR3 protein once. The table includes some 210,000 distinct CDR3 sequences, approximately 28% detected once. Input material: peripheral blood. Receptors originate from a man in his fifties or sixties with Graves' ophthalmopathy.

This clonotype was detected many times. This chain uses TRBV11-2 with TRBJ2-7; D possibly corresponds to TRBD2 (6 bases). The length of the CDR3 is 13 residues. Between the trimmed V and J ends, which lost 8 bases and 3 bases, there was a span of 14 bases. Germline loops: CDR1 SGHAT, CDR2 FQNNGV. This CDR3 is CASGAGTFYEQYF. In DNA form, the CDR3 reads TGTGCCAGCGGAGCCGGGACTTTCTACGAGCAGTACTTC.

CDR3 in amino acids: CASSPRQGVNTGELFF. CDR3 DNA: TGTGCCAGCTCTCCAAGACAGGGGGTAAACACCGGGGAGCTGTTTTTT. This sequence joins TRBV18 and TRBJ2-2, with 9 positions matching TRBD1. Germline V lookup: CDR1 KGHSH, CDR2 LQKENI. With 6 bases clipped from V and 2 bases from J, the junction kept 7 bases outside the gene matches. CDR3 length: 16 amino acids.

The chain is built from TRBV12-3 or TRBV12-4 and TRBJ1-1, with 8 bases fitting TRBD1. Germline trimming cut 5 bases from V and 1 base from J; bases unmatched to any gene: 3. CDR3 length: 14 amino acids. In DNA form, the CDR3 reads TGTGCCAGCAGTGACAGGGGACGGAACACTGAAGCTTTCTTT. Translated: CASSDRGRNTEAFF.

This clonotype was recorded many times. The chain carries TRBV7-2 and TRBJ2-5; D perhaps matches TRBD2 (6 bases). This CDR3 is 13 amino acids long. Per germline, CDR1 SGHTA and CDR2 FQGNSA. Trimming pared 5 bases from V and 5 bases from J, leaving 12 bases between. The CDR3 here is CASSTWGEETQYF. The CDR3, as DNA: TGTGCCAGCAGCACCTGGGGGGAGGAGACCCAGTACTTC.

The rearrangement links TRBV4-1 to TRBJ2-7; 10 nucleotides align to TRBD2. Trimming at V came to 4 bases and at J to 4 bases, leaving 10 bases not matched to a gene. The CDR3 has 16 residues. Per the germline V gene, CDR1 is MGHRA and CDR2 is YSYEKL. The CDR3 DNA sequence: TGCGCCAGCAGCCCCGGACCCGGACTAGCGGAATACGAGCAGTACTTC. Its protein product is CASSPGPGLAEYEQYF.

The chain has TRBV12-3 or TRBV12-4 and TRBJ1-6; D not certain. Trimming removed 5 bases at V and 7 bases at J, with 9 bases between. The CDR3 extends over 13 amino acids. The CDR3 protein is CASSTRSNSPLHF. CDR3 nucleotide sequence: TGTGCCAGCAGTACCCGGTCCAATTCACCCCTCCACTTT.

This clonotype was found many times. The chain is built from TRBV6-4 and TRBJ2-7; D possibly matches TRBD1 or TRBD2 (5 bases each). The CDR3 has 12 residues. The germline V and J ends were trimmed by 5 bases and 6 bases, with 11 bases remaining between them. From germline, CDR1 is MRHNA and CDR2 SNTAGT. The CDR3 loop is CASSSRDGEQYF. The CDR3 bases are TGTGCCAGCAGTTCCCGGGACGGCGAGCAGTACTTC.